This is a list of T cell receptor beta chains from one sample in a study of T-cell memory formation after mild COVID-19. Using its own MiXCR run on the 5' RACE reads, TCRdb lists one record per CDR3 protein. The data hold hundreds of thousands of distinct CDR3 sequences, with 20% to 25% observed a single time. The sample consisted of PBMCs or a T cell subset sorted from them (not recorded which). The receptor set was obtained from a man aged 18 to 29 who had mild COVID-19 (a few samples of this study predate the infection). Cell type and time point are not known. CDR3s include the opening cysteine and the closing phenylalanine or tryptophan. A D gene is named only where the DNA matches it firmly. Size tells how often a clone was seen (once, few, many) or the class of an expanded clone, and some rows leave it out.

clone_size | j_call | v_call | d_call | cdr3_nt | cdr3_aa
- | TRBJ1-1 | TRBV5-4 | TRBD1 | TGTGCCAGCAGCAAGGACAGGTCGAACACTGAAGCTTTCTTT | CASSKDRSNTEAFF
few | TRBJ2-2 | TRBV30 | - | TGTGCCTGGAGTAGGGGTAGGGTCGACACCGGGGAGCTGTTTTTT | CAWSRGRVDTGELFF
- | TRBJ2-2 | TRBV7-9 | - | TGTGCCAGCAGCTTAGGAGGGGCCGGCGGGGAGCTGTTTTTT | CASSLGGAGGELFF
few | TRBJ2-2 | TRBV15 | - | TGTGCCACCAGCGGACCCCGGACCTACACCGGGGAGCTGTTTTTT | CATSGPRTYTGELFF
- | TRBJ2-1 | TRBV29-1 | - | TGCAGCGCAATTTCCCTCGGGGGCTCCTACAATGAGCAGTTCTTC | CSAISLGGSYNEQFF
- | TRBJ1-2 | TRBV20-1 | - | TGCAGTGCTAGAAACGGAAACTATGGCTACACCTTC | CSARNGNYGYTF
few | TRBJ2-3 | TRBV6-5 | - | TGTGCCAGCAGTTACGACAGCGCTAGCACAGATACGCAGTATTTT | CASSYDSASTDTQYF
few | TRBJ2-2 | TRBV28 | - | TGTGCCAGCAGTTTGCTTACGGTTGGCGGGGAGCTGTTTTTT | CASSLLTVGGELFF
- | TRBJ1-1 | TRBV6-1 | TRBD1 | TGTGCCAGCAGTGAAGCTGGACAGGTGAACACTGAAGCTTTCTTT | CASSEAGQVNTEAFF
few | TRBJ2-3 | TRBV7-2 | - | TGTGCCAGCAGGCCGAGACAGGCCTTCACAGATACGCAGTATTTT | CASRPRQAFTDTQYF
- | TRBJ1-1 | TRBV4-2 | - | TGTGCCAGCAGTCTAGGGGCATCCGAAGCTTTCTTT | CASSLGASEAFF
few | TRBJ1-1 | TRBV20-1 | - | TGCAGTGCTAGAGGGAGGGGCTCACTGAACACTGAAGCTTTCTTT | CSARGRGSLNTEAFF
- | TRBJ2-2 | TRBV6-5 | - | TGTGCCAGCAGCCCCGGAGTCCTGAACACCGGGGAGCTGTTTTTT | CASSPGVLNTGELFF
few | TRBJ2-5 | TRBV20-1 | TRBD1 | TGCAGTGCCCTGACAGGGTTTGCAGAGACCCAGTACTTC | CSALTGFAETQYF
- | TRBJ2-1 | TRBV6-1 | TRBD2 | TGTGCCAGCAGTGTACTGGCGGGGGGTTCGAATGAGCAGTTCTTC | CASSVLAGGSNEQFF
- | TRBJ1-2 | TRBV5-1 | - | TGCGCCAGCAGCTCTTCGCAGAGTAACTATGGCTACACCTTC | CASSSSQSNYGYTF
- | TRBJ2-3 | TRBV25-1 | - | TGTGCCAGCAGCCAGGGACTTTCCACAGATACGCAGTATTTT | CASSQGLSTDTQYF
many | TRBJ1-3 | TRBV7-9 | - | TGTGCCAGCAGCTTAAACCTTCGCTCTGGAAACACCATATATTTT | CASSLNLRSGNTIYF
many | TRBJ1-6 | TRBV3-1 | - | TGTGCCAGCAGTCCACCAGCGGGGACGAATTCACCCCTCCACTTT | CASSPPAGTNSPLHF
few | TRBJ1-2 | TRBV4-2 | - | TGTGCCAGCAGCCAAGAATCGCTGGAGGGCTACACCTTC | CASSQESLEGYTF
few | TRBJ2-5 | TRBV7-2 | - | TGTGCCAGCAGCTTACAGCTCATGTACCAAGAGACCCAGTACTTC | CASSLQLMYQETQYF
- | TRBJ2-5 | TRBV7-6 | TRBD2 | TGTGCCAGCAGCCCGTCGAGGGTAGCGGGGGCGTGGGAGACCCAGTACTTC | CASSPSRVAGAWETQYF
few | TRBJ2-5 | TRBV20-1 | TRBD2 | TGCAGTGCTAGAGTTTGGGGCCTAGCGGGGGAACAAGAGACCCAGTACTTC | CSARVWGLAGEQETQYF
few | TRBJ2-2 | TRBV5-1 | - | TGCGCCAGCAGCTTGGTTGTTTCCGGGGCGAACACCGGGGAGCTGTTTTTT | CASSLVVSGANTGELFF
few | TRBJ2-5 | TRBV7-9 | TRBD2 | TGTGCCAGCAGCTTAGACGCGACTAGCGGGCCCGGGACCCAGTACTTC | CASSLDATSGPGTQYF
- | TRBJ2-7 | TRBV5-1 | - | TGCGCCAGCAGCTTGTTTGACAGCTCCTACGAGCAGTACTTC | CASSLFDSSYEQYF
few | TRBJ2-3 | TRBV6-2/TRBV6-3 | TRBD2 | TGTGCCAGCAGTTACCCCTTCCTAGCGGGGGCAGATACGCAGTATTTT | CASSYPFLAGADTQYF
- | TRBJ1-2 | TRBV5-1 | TRBD1 | TGCGCCAGCAGCTGGGACAGGGGGCTAAGAGGCTACACCTTC | CASSWDRGLRGYTF
few | TRBJ1-5 | TRBV12-3/TRBV12-4 | - | TGTGCCAGCAGGGCGCCAGGGGCCGCCAATCAGCCCCAGCATTTT | CASRAPGAANQPQHF
- | TRBJ1-5 | TRBV20-1 | - | TGCAGTGCTAGATACGGGTGGGGCAATCAGCCCCAGCATTTT | CSARYGWGNQPQHF
few | TRBJ2-3 | TRBV24-1 | - | TGTGCCACCAGTGATCCCCGGGGCCCAGGAAATACGCAGTATTTT | CATSDPRGPGNTQYF
many | TRBJ2-1 | TRBV12-3/TRBV12-4 | - | TGTGCCAGCAGTTTCGGGGGCCACAATGAGCAGTTCTTC | CASSFGGHNEQFF
- | TRBJ2-1 | TRBV20-1 | - | TGCAGTGCTAGAGTTGGGTTGGGGGCCAGTGGCAATGAGCAGTTCTTC | CSARVGLGASGNEQFF
few | TRBJ1-5 | TRBV7-2 | - | TGTGCCAGCAGCCACTACCTTCAGCCCCAGCATTTT | CASSHYLQPQHF
few | TRBJ2-7 | TRBV6-5 | TRBD2 | TGTGCCAGCAGTTACGTTTGGCAGGGAGGGCGTGAGTACGAGCAGTACTTC | CASSYVWQGGREYEQYF
few | TRBJ2-3 | TRBV9 | - | TGTGCCAGCAGCGTAGCTCCAGGGACAGATACGCAGTATTTT | CASSVAPGTDTQYF
- | TRBJ2-3 | TRBV7-9 | - | TGTGCCAGCAGCCGGGACCTCCACCACACAGATACGCAGTATTTT | CASSRDLHHTDTQYF
many | TRBJ2-7 | TRBV4-2 | TRBD2 | TGTGCCAGCGGAGCGGGGGATGTCTACGAGCAGTACTTC | CASGAGDVYEQYF
- | TRBJ1-1 | TRBV27 | - | TGTGCCAGCAGTGCTACGTGGGACACTGAAGCTTTCTTT | CASSATWDTEAFF
- | TRBJ2-5 | TRBV3-1 | - | TGTGCCAGCAGCCAACCCCGGGGCCTTTTAGAGACCCAGTACTTC | CASSQPRGLLETQYF
many | TRBJ1-2 | TRBV5-1 | - | TGCGCCAGCAGCCAAGATTACCAAGCCATTTATGGCTACACCTTC | CASSQDYQAIYGYTF
- | TRBJ2-6 | TRBV12-3/TRBV12-4 | - | TGTGCCAGCAGGAAGACACGCCTTGGGGCCAACGTCCTGACTTTC | CASRKTRLGANVLTF
few | TRBJ2-1 | TRBV4-1 | TRBD2 | TGCGCCAGCAGCCCCCGCCGCGGACTAGCGGGGGGATACAATGAGCAGTTCTTC | CASSPRRGLAGGYNEQFF
- | TRBJ2-1 | TRBV12-3/TRBV12-4 | TRBD1 | TGTGCCAGCAGCCCTACGGACAGGGAGGAGACCCAGTTCTTC | CASSPTDREETQFF
few | TRBJ1-2 | TRBV6-6 | - | TGTGCCAGCAGCAAAGGGGACGGCTACACCTTC | CASSKGDGYTF
many | TRBJ2-1 | TRBV5-1 | TRBD1 | TGCGCCAGCGGACAGGGATCCTACAATGAGCAGTTCTTC | CASGQGSYNEQFF
few | TRBJ1-5 | TRBV20-1 | - | TGCAGTGCTAGAGACCGACGGACTAATCAGCCCCAGCATTTT | CSARDRRTNQPQHF
few | TRBJ2-2 | TRBV20-1 | - | TGCAGTGCTAGAGCCCGAAGGGTAGGGCAGAGGAGCGGGGAGCTGTTTTTT | CSARARRVGQRSGELFF
few | TRBJ1-5 | TRBV28 | - | TGTGCCAGCAAAACTTCCTCGAGTCAGCCCCAGCATTTT | CASKTSSSQPQHF
- | TRBJ1-6 | TRBV6-5 | - | TGTGCCAGCAGTTACTCGAGGCCAGAGAGCTCCTATAATTCACCCCTCCACTTT | CASSYSRPESSYNSPLHF
- | TRBJ1-4 | TRBV20-1 | TRBD1 | TGCAGTGCTAGTCCGGGACAGGGCCCGGAAAAACTGTTTTTT | CSASPGQGPEKLFF
- | TRBJ2-5 | TRBV6-2/TRBV6-3 | - | TGTGCCAGCAGTACTCTCCAAGAGACCCAGTACTTC | CASSTLQETQYF
- | TRBJ1-5 | TRBV20-1 | - | TGCAGTGCTAGAGAAGGGTTAGGGAGGGGATCTGCGGCGCCCCAGCATTTT | CSAREGLGRGSAAPQHF
- | TRBJ1-5 | TRBV3-1 | - | TGTGCCAGCAGCCAAGGGCCCCGGCCTGATCAGCCCCAGCATTTT | CASSQGPRPDQPQHF
few | TRBJ2-3 | TRBV11-2 | TRBD2 | TGTGCCAGCAGCACGTACCGCGGGGGGCGGGGAAAAACAGATACGCAGTATTTT | CASSTYRGGRGKTDTQYF
few | TRBJ1-1 | TRBV9 | - | TGTGCCAGCAGCGTAGTTGGGGCAGGTTCGGCTTTCTTT | CASSVVGAGSAFF